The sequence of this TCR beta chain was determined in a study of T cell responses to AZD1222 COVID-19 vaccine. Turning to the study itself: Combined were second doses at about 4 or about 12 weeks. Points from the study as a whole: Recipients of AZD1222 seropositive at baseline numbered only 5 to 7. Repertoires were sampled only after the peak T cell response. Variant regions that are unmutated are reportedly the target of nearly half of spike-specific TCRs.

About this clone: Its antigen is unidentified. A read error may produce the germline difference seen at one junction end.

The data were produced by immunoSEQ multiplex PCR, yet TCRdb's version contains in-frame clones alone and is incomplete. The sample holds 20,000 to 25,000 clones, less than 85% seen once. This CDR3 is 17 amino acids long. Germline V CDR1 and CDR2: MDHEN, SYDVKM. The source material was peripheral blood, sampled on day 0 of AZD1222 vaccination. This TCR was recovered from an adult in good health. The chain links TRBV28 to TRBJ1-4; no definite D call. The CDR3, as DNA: TGTGCCAGCAGTTCTTTGGACCCCGGGGAAACTAGTGAAAAACTGTTTTTT. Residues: CASSSLDPGETSEKLFF.